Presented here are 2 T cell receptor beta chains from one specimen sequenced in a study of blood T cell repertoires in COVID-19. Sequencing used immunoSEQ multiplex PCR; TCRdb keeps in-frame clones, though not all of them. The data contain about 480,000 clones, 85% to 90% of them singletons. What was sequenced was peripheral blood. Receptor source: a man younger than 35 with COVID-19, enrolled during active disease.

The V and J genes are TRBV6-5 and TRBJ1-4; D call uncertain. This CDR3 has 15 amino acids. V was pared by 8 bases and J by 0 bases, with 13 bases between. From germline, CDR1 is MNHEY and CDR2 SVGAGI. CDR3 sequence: CASLSGSTTNEKLFF. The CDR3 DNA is TGTGCCAGCCTATCAGGTTCTACAACTAATGAAAAACTGTTTTTT.

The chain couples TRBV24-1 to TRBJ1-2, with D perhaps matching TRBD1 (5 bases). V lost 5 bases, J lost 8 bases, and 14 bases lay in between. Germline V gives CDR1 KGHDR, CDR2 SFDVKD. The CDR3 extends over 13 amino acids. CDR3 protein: CATSASGVRGYTF. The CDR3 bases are TGTGCCACCAGTGCCTCGGGGGTTCGGGGCTACACCTTC.